This entry concerns a single T cell receptor (beta chain). It lacks a known antigen. There are no base qualities to consult, and no much larger clone falls within one base. The data were taken from a study of T cells after yellow fever vaccination (dated 2019 in TCRdb). Turning to the overall study: The SMART-Seq v4 Ultra Low Input RNA kit was used to prepare libraries from fractions with low cell numbers. Two healthy male donors, one aged 18 to 29 and one aged 30 to 39 years, were included in the cohort. To follow T-cell clones before and after primary and booster YFV17D yellow fever vaccination, bulk TCR alpha and beta repertoires were sequenced over time. Blood was collected at multiple timepoints before and after primary and secondary immunization, and bulk PBMC replicates and cell subsets were isolated.

From the germline V gene, CDR1 is SQVTM and CDR2 is ANQGSEA. Including cysteine and phenylalanine, the CDR3 has 14 amino acids. Solely the CDR3 DNA is kept, with 42 bases framed from the first base. V is pared back by 4 bases and J by 4 bases, with 14 bases lying between the germline termini. What the study reported, not specific to this receptor: Most clones expanded after primary vaccination (around 96% of CD4 and over 80% of CD8) were re-detected after the booster, suggesting that broad memory maintenance occurred. A small share of clonotypes was detected in both CD4 and CD8 compartments, with the overlap likely arising from convergent recombination. Compared with the primary T-cell response, the secondary T-cell response was weaker but faster, peaking on day 5 rather than day 15. Because only a couple of donors were included in the study, the extent to which the findings can be generalized is limited. FACS-sorted repertoires could contain abundant contaminating clonotypes from the bulk population, so computational filtering was required.

TCRdb names Illumina NovaSeq 6000 as the instrument used. TCR cDNA was synthesized by 5'RACE template switching, which introduced a universal primer site and unique molecular identifiers. Priming of cDNA synthesis was performed from both the TCR alpha and TCR beta constant segments. Two PCR steps were used to amplify libraries, with sample barcodes and sequencing adapters being added in the second step. Sequencing of the libraries was done on either Illumina HiSeq 2500 (2x100 bp) or NovaSeq (2x150 bp). Under the source paper's analysis protocol: MIGEC handled demultiplexing of reads and collapsing into UMI consensus sequences, while MiXCR performed V(D)J alignment. Clonotypes responding to the vaccine were identified with edgeR on replicate PBMC samples, with the criteria of FDR below 0.01 and a log2 fold change above 5 up to day 15. CD4 or CD8 identity was assigned to each bulk clonotype according to whether the clonotype was present at higher abundance in the sequenced CD4 repertoire or the sequenced CD8 repertoire. TCRdb's own reprocessing of the public reads used fastp at Q25 and MiXCR and kept productive beta chains. Each entry merges the rows of one CDR3 protein and shows their most common DNA and genes. Here the V and J calls rest on TCRdb's processing, not on the authors' analysis. The sample table contains approximately 450,000 distinct CDR3 sequences; only one count was recorded for around 20% of them. The top ten clonotypes cover over 15% of the sample.

Taken with the paper, the label for treatment or condition translates to: live attenuated yellow fever vaccine strain. Two biological replicates of bulk PBMCs were collected at each blood-draw timepoint. PBMCs were isolated from peripheral blood using a standard Ficoll-Paque protocol. TriZol was used to extract RNA from bulk PBMCs, CD4 and CD8 fractions, and dextramer-positive and dextramer-negative fractions. The clonotype comes from a man between 18 and 35 years old who received the YFV17D yellow fever vaccine. Material: PBMCs, obtained before the yellow fever booster vaccination. The sequence joins TRBV29-1 to TRBJ2-1; tentative D gene TRBD2, with 5 bases matching. The CDR3 region has the sequence CSVAGGGRYNEQFF. The nucleotide sequence is TGCAGCGTTGCTGGAGGTGGAAGGTACAATGAGCAGTTCTTC.